Following are 28 T cell receptor beta chains from one sample sequenced in a study of beta chain features in type 1 diabetes. Reverse transcription of all isolated RNA meant that expressed TCRB transcripts were sequenced. Sequencing used immunoSEQ multiplex PCR; TCRdb keeps in-frame clones, though not all of them. The sample holds 200,000 to 250,000 clones, 25% to 35% seen once. Sequencing was carried out using central memory CD4+ T cells from blood. These receptors all stem from a man in his thirties or forties in good health.

This clone was observed a handful of times. This chain links TRBV6-1 with TRBJ2-3; 7 bases map to TRBD2. This CDR3 region has 14 residues. Per germline, CDR1 MNHNS and CDR2 SASEGT. Trimming cost V 6 bases and J 2 bases; bases outside gene matches: 5. CDR3: CASRWEGDTDTQYF. The DNA for the CDR3 is TGTGCCAGCAGATGGGAGGGCGACACAGATACGCAGTATTTT.

The V call is TRBV19, the J call TRBJ2-1; D is ambiguous. Trimming pared 5 bases from V and 3 bases from J, leaving 11 bases between. Per the germline V gene, CDR1 is LNHDA and CDR2 is SQIVND (reference sequence). CDR3 length: 14 amino acids. DNA of the CDR3: TGTGCCAGTAGTGCTGACTCGGTCTACAATGAGCAGTTCTTC. This encodes CASSADSVYNEQFF.

This clone was recorded a few times. CDR3 amino acids: CASSTNDGQPQHF. The CDR3 DNA reads as TGTGCCAGCAGCACGAATGATGGTCAGCCCCAGCATTTT. This chain uses TRBV21-1 with TRBJ1-5. TRBV21-1 constitutes a pseudogene. CDR3 length equals 13 residues.

In this sample, this clone turned up a few times. The V and J genes are TRBV29-1 and TRBJ1-2, with 8 bases lining up with TRBD1. This CDR3 has 12 amino acids. Germline CDR1 reads SQVTM; CDR2 reads ANQGSEA. V shed 5 bases, J shed 3 bases, and the junction held 2 bases outside the gene matches. This CDR3 is CSVSGGDYGYTF. In nucleotides, the CDR3 is TGCAGCGTTTCAGGGGGCGACTATGGCTACACCTTC.

This clone has a handful of counts. The genes are TRBV30 and TRBJ2-1; 9 bases align to TRBD2. V trimming: 0 bases; J trimming: 9 bases; junction bases outside the gene matches: 9. The CDR3 spans 15 residues. From germline, CDR1 is GTSNPN and CDR2 SVGIG (reference sequence). For the CDR3, the DNA is TGTGCCTGGAGTGTAGGAGTAGCGGGAGTTGGTGAGCAGTTCTTC. It specifies CAWSVGVAGVGEQFF.

This clone was picked up one time. V is TRBV9 and J is TRBJ2-5; TRBD2 agrees at 11 bases. Germline V gene data show CDR1 as SGDLS and CDR2 as YYNGEE. This CDR3 is 15 amino acids long. The V and J ends lost 0 bases and 5 bases, in that order; junction bases with no gene match: 3. CDR3 sequence: CASSVAPSGRETQYF. DNA of the CDR3: TGTGCCAGCAGCGTAGCGCCTAGCGGGAGGGAGACCCAGTACTTC.

This clone was seen repeatedly, ten times or more. The CDR3 DNA is TGTGCCTGCCGGACAGGGGGCGATGGCTACACCTTC. It translates to CACRTGGDGYTF. The chain has TRBV30 and TRBJ1-2; 11 bases align to TRBD1. CDR3 length: 12 amino acids. V was clipped by 6 bases and J by 6 bases; unmatched bases: 3. Germline V CDR1 and CDR2: GTSNPN, SVGIG (reference sequence).

The chain employs TRBV10-3 and TRBJ2-1; TRBD2 agrees at 13 bases. CDR3 length: 18 amino acids. The V gene end was trimmed by 4 bases and the J gene end by 0 bases; junction bases not matched to a gene: 6. The germline CDR1 and CDR2 sequences are ENHRY and SYGVKD. The CDR3 coding sequence is TGTGCCATCAGTGCGACTAGCGGGGGGCCTAGCTCCTACAATGAGCAGTTCTTC. Protein: CAISATSGGPSSYNEQFF.

The chain couples TRBV5-4 to TRBJ1-6; no reliable D call. The germline CDR1 and CDR2 sequences are SGHNT and YYREEE (reference sequence). Trimming shortened V by 1 base and J by 4 bases, and 6 bases separated the two germline ends. The CDR3 spans 14 residues. This chain's CDR3 is CASSLWGYNSPLHF. CDR3 in DNA: TGTGCCAGCAGCTTGTGGGGTTATAATTCACCCCTCCACTTT.

This clone turned up a few times. This probably arose from a read error, given a far larger clone one base away. The chain is built from TRBV14 and TRBJ1-2; D gene uncertain. CDR3 length: 12 residues. CDR1 is SGHDN, CDR2 FVKESK, per germline. CDR3 bases: TGTGCCTGCAGCCAAGATATTCGTGGCTACACCTTC. Protein sequence: CACSQDIRGYTF.

The chain has TRBV18 and TRBJ2-1; 8 nucleotides align to TRBD2. J lost 6 bases, V lost 0 bases, and 7 bases had no gene match. This CDR3 contains 16 residues. Germline assignment: CDR1 KGHSH and CDR2 LQKENI. CDR3 nucleotide sequence: TGTGCCAGCTCACCACCGGGTGCGGGGGGTATCAATGAGCAGTTCTTC. This encodes CASSPPGAGGINEQFF.

The genes are TRBV25-1 and TRBJ2-5, with D hard to call. Per germline, CDR1 MGHDK and CDR2 SYGVNS. The CDR3 sequence is 15 residues long. Trimming shortened V by 3 bases and J by 5 bases, and 16 bases separated the two germline ends. The CDR3 DNA follows: TGTGCCAGCAGTGACGGCAGCACCATTCGGGAGACCCAGTACTTC. Amino acid sequence: CASSDGSTIRETQYF.

This clone was detected only a few times. This chain joins TRBV30 and TRBJ2-1, with TRBD1 identical over 8 bases. The CDR3 has 16 residues. CDR1 and CDR2 (germline): GTSNPN, SVGIG (reference sequence). Trimming cost V 0 bases and J 4 bases; bases outside gene matches: 8. CDR3 sequence reads: CAWSVLRTGIYNEQFF. The CDR3 DNA reads TGTGCCTGGAGTGTACTTAGGACAGGGATTTACAATGAGCAGTTCTTC.

This chain joins TRBV2 and TRBJ1-2, with D hard to call. CDR3 length: 13 residues. Germline CDR1 is SNHLY and CDR2 is FYNNEI. V was pared by 3 bases and J by 2 bases, with 7 bases between. The CDR3 bases are TGTGCCAGCAGTGATTGCGGGAACTATGGCTACACCTTC. It translates to CASSDCGNYGYTF.

This clone was counted many times. J is TRBJ1-5 and V is TRBV29-1; no clear D. Germline V gives CDR1 SQVTM, CDR2 ANQGSEA. The CDR3 has 13 amino acids. V lost 6 bases and J lost 4, with 13 bases in between. For the CDR3, the DNA is TGCAGCGTCGTTATGGGCCCAAATCAGCCCCAGCATTTT. It is translated as CSVVMGPNQPQHF. The full variable domain, rest sourced from reference TRBV29-1 and TRBJ1-5, is SAVISQKPSRDICQRGTSLTIQCQVDSQVTMMFWYRQQPGQSLTLIATANQGSEATYESGFVIDKFPISRPNLTFSTLTVSNMSPEDSSIYLCSVVMGPNQPQHFGDGTRLSIL.

The rearrangement joins TRBV6-5 to TRBJ1-2; D call uncertain. Germline V gene lookup returns CDR1 MNHEY and CDR2 SVGAGI. Trimming shortened V by 5 bases and J by 8 bases, and 12 bases separated the two germline ends. The CDR3 sequence is 12 residues long. CDR3 nucleotides: TGTGCCAGCAGTCCCTCCGGGAGCGGCTACACCTTC. Amino acids: CASSPSGSGYTF.

V usage is TRBV30 and J usage is TRBJ2-4; D gene uncertain. The CDR3 loop spans 11 amino acids. Trimming removed 0 bases from V and 9 bases from J, with 6 bases in between. Germline CDR1 GTSNPN, CDR2 SVGIG (reference sequence). The DNA for the CDR3 is TGTGCCTGGAGTGTATCGGGCATTCAGTACTTC. Amino acid sequence: CAWSVSGIQYF. Drawing the rest from reference TRBV30 and TRBJ2-4, the complete variable domain is SQTIHQWPATLVQPVGSPLSLECTVEGTSNPNLYWYRQAAGRGLQLLFYSVGIGQISSEVPQNLSASRPQDRQFILSSKKLLLSDSGFYLCAWSVSGIQYFGAGTRLSVL.

The chain combines TRBV19 with TRBJ2-3; either TRBD1 or TRBD2 may fit D (6 bases each). Germline V gene lookup returns CDR1 LNHDA and CDR2 SQIVND (reference sequence). The CDR3 contains 15 residues. Trimming removed 3 bases from V and 3 bases from J, with 13 bases in between. The CDR3 DNA is TGTGCCAGTAGTATGACGGGGGCGAGGACAGATACGCAGTATTTT. It codes for CASSMTGARTDTQYF.

The CDR3 sequence: CASSLSDWDRGYEQYF. The CDR3 nucleotides are TGTGCCAGCAGTTTATCGGACTGGGACAGAGGCTACGAGCAGTACTTC. This chain links TRBV28 with TRBJ2-7, with 7 bases matching TRBD1. CDR3 length equals 16 residues. Germline CDR1 is MDHEN and CDR2 is SYDVKM. Trimming removed 1 base from V and 3 bases from J; junction bases left unmatched: 9.

The rearrangement joins TRBV25-1 to TRBJ2-1; perhaps D is TRBD1 or TRBD2 (6 bases each). The CDR3 sequence is 17 residues long. V dropped 2 bases and J dropped 5 bases, with 19 bases sitting between them. Germline V gives CDR1 MGHDK, CDR2 SYGVNS. The CDR3 DNA follows: TGTGCCAGCAGTGAACGGGGGCGGCCAGTTCCACACAATGAGCAGTTCTTC. This codes for CASSERGRPVPHNEQFF.

The chain uses TRBV29-1 and TRBJ1-1, with 8 nucleotides matching TRBD1. The CDR3 contains 13 residues. With V trimmed by 6 bases and J by 10 bases, 13 bases remained unmatched. The germline V gene encodes CDR1 SQVTM and CDR2 ANQGSEA. Written as DNA, the CDR3 is TGCAGCGTGGATCAGGACAGGGACTTTAGAGCTTTCTTT. Encoded protein: CSVDQDRDFRAFF. Full variable domain (missing parts from reference TRBV29-1 and TRBJ1-1): SAVISQKPSRDICQRGTSLTIQCQVDSQVTMMFWYRQQPGQSLTLIATANQGSEATYESGFVIDKFPISRPNLTFSTLTVSNMSPEDSSIYLCSVDQDRDFRAFFGQGTRLTVV.

The J gene is TRBJ2-7, the V gene TRBV6-5, with D unclear. From germline, CDR1 is MNHEY and CDR2 SVGAGI. The CDR3 runs to 16 residues. V was clipped by 0 bases and J by 2 bases, with 14 bases between them. Here the CDR3 reads CASSYSNDGRTYEQYF. The CDR3 DNA reads TGTGCCAGCAGTTACTCGAATGATGGGCGGACCTACGAGCAGTACTTC.

Only a few counts were recorded for this clone. V usage is TRBV11-2 and J usage is TRBJ2-7; 10 bases are a match to TRBD1. This CDR3 region has 15 residues. Looked up from germline, CDR1 is SGHAT and CDR2 is FQNNGV. The V gene end was trimmed by 5 bases and the J gene end by 5 bases; junction bases not matched to a gene: 9. CDR3 nucleotide sequence: TGTGCCAGCAGCCCCCGGGGACAGGGGAACAACGAGCAGTACTTC. This gives the protein CASSPRGQGNNEQYF.

V and J are TRBV11-3 and TRBJ2-1; TRBD2 aligns across 7 bases. CDR3 length equals 15 residues. Germline V gene sequence: CDR1 SGHNT, CDR2 YENEEA. Losses at the gene ends were 4 bases for V and 0 bases for J; bases not matched to a gene: 3. CDR3 loop: CASSSLAASYNEQFF. The CDR3, as DNA: TGTGCCAGCAGCTCCCTAGCGGCCTCCTACAATGAGCAGTTCTTC.

CDR3 sequence (DNA): TGTGCCAGCACTGCCTCCTACGAGCAGTACTTC. Its protein is CASTASYEQYF. This chain joins TRBV2 and TRBJ2-7; no definite D call. Trimming took 7 bases from V and 0 from J, leaving 4 bases between them. From germline, CDR1 is SNHLY and CDR2 FYNNEI. The CDR3 is 11 amino acids.

This chain links TRBV28 with TRBJ1-2, with 7 bases fitting TRBD1. Trimming took 5 bases from V and 5 from J; bases not matched to a gene: 8. The germline V gene encodes CDR1 MDHEN and CDR2 SYDVKM. The CDR3 spans 14 residues. For the CDR3, the DNA is TGTGCCAGCAGTCCCCCAGACAGGGATTATGGCTACACCTTC. As protein: CASSPPDRDYGYTF.

A few counts support this clone. The J gene is TRBJ2-1, the V gene TRBV30, with a weak D call TRBD2 (5 bases). Germline loops: CDR1 GTSNPN, CDR2 SVGIG (reference sequence). V was pared by 0 bases and J by 0 bases, with 9 bases between. The CDR3 sequence is 15 residues long. The CDR3, as DNA: TGTGCCTGGAGTGTACTAGGGAACTCCTACAATGAGCAGTTCTTC. Its translation: CAWSVLGNSYNEQFF.

The gene calls are TRBV7-2 and TRBJ1-1; D gene uncertain. The CDR3 spans 15 residues. The germline V and J ends were trimmed by 5 bases and 1 base, with 14 bases remaining between them. Germline loops: CDR1 SGHTA, CDR2 FQGNSA. The CDR3, as DNA: TGTGCCAGCAGCCCCGACGTGAGGGCGAACACTGAAGCTTTCTTT. Translating it yields CASSPDVRANTEAFF.